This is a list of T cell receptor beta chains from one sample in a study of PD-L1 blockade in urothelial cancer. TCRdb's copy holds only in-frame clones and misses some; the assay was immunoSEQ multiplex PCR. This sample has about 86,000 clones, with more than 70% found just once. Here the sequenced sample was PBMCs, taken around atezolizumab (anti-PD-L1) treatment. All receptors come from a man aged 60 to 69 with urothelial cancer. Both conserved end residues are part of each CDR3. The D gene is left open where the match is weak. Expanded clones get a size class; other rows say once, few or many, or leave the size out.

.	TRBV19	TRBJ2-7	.	CASSTAGWGNSYEQYF	TGTGCTAGTTCTACGGCGGGGTGGGGGAACTCCTACGAGCAGTACTTC
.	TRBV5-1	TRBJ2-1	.	CASSFNGNSHEQFF	TGCGCCAGCAGCTTTAACGGGAATTCCCATGAGCAGTTCTTC
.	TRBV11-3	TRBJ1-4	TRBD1	CASSLGDRGEKLFF	TGTGCCAGCAGCTTGGGGGACAGGGGTGAAAAACTGTTTTTT
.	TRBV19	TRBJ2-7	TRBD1	CASRHPGQGVYEQYF	TGTGCCAGTAGACACCCGGGACAGGGGGTTTACGAGCAGTACTTC
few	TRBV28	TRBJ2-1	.	CASSFADSYNEQFF	TGTGCCAGCAGTTTTGCGGACTCCTACAATGAGCAGTTCTTC
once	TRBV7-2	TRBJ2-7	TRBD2	CASSLGLAGATYEQYF	TGTGCCAGCAGCTTAGGACTAGCGGGAGCTACCTACGAGCAGTACTTC
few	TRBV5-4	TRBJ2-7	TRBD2	CASSLIGGGGEQYF	TGTGCCAGCAGCTTGATCGGGGGGGGCGGCGAGCAGTACTTC
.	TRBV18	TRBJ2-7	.	CASSPHQGQEQYF	TGTGCCAGCTCACCGCACCAGGGTCAGGAGCAGTACTTC
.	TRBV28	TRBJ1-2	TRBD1	CASSPAQGGGYTF	TGTGCCAGCAGTCCCGCGCAGGGGGGTGGCTACACCTTC
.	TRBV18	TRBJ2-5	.	CASSPYGQETQYF	TGTGCCAGCTCACCATACGGCCAAGAGACCCAGTACTTC
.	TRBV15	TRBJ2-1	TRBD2	CATTFLRPSGPYEGEQFF	TGTGCCACCACCTTCTTACGGCCTAGCGGGCCCTATGAGGGTGAGCAGTTCTTC
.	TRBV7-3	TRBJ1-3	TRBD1	CASSLQGQGGNTIYF	TGTGCCAGCAGCTTACAGGGACAGGGTGGAAACACCATATATTTT
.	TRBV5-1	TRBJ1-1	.	CASSFGSTEAFF	TGCGCCAGCAGCTTCGGTAGCACTGAAGCTTTCTTT
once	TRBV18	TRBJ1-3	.	CASSPQLDSRSGNTIYF	TGTGCCAGCTCACCACAACTCGACAGTCGCTCTGGAAACACCATATATTTT
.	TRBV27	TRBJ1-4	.	CASSFRGANEKLFF	TGTGCCAGCAGTTTTCGGGGAGCTAATGAAAAACTGTTTTTT
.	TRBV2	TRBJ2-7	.	CASSLSWSEQYF	TGTGCCAGCAGTCTATCATGGTCCGAGCAGTACTTC
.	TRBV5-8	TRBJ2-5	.	CASSGGQILQETQYF	TGTGCCAGCAGCGGAGGACAGATCCTCCAAGAGACCCAGTACTTC
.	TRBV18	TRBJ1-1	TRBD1	CASSPGQGQNTEAFF	TGTGCCAGCTCACCAGGACAGGGACAAAACACTGAAGCTTTCTTT
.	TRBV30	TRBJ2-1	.	CAWSVRGYEQFF	TGTGCCTGGAGTGTAAGAGGTTATGAGCAGTTCTTC
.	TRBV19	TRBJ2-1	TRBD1	CASSPGGQGASNEQFF	TGTGCCAGTAGTCCAGGTGGACAGGGGGCGTCCAATGAGCAGTTCTTC
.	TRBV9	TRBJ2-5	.	CASSIGGGATQAQYF	TGTGCCAGCAGCATCGGAGGGGGGGCAACCCAGGCCCAGTACTTC
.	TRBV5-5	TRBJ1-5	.	CASSLELSNQPQHF	TGTGCCAGCAGCTTGGAGCTTAGCAATCAGCCCCAGCATTTT
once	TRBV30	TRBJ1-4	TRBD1	CAWRDRGIATNEKLFF	TGTGCCTGGAGGGACAGGGGGATTGCAACTAATGAAAAACTGTTTTTT
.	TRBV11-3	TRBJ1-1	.	CASSSGLNEAFF	TGTGCCAGCAGCTCAGGACTTAATGAAGCTTTCTTT
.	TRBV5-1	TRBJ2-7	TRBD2	CASSLGGTSAYEQYF	TGCGCCAGCAGCTTGGGAGGGACTAGCGCCTACGAGCAGTACTTC
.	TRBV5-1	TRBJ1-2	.	CASSLTQGLGGYTF	TGCGCCAGCAGCTTGACCCAGGGACTGGGTGGCTACACCTTC
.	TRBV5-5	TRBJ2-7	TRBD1	CASSWGQGAGYEQYF	TGTGCCAGCAGCTGGGGACAGGGGGCTGGCTACGAGCAGTACTTC